These 29 T cell receptor beta chains originate from one sample sequenced in a study of blood T cell repertoires in COVID-19. TCRdb's table, derived via immunoSEQ multiplex PCR, lists solely in-frame clones and lacks some. The table includes some 150,000 clones, approximately 85% detected once. The material sequenced was peripheral blood. The receptors derive from a man aged 55-75 years who had recovered from COVID-19.

The rearrangement joins TRBV15 to TRBJ1-6; 7 positions match TRBD1. The CDR3 runs 15 residues. From germline, CDR1 is LNHNV and CDR2 YYDKDF (reference sequence). J lost 10 bases, V lost 4 bases, and 10 bases had no gene match. CDR3 DNA: TGTGCCACCAGCACCAGACAGGGCGATGGCTCACCCCTCCACTTT. Translation: CATSTRQGDGSPLHF.

The chain recombines TRBV11-2 with TRBJ2-1; D ambiguous. Per the germline V gene, CDR1 is SGHAT and CDR2 is FQNNGV. This CDR3 has 11 residues. V was clipped by 5 bases and J by 9 bases, with 8 bases between them. The CDR3 coding sequence is TGTGCCAGCAGCCCATTCAGTGAGCAGTTCTTC. This sequence encodes CASSPFSEQFF.

The chain joins TRBV18 to TRBJ2-7; 7 bases map to TRBD1. The CDR3 spans 16 residues. Germline loops: CDR1 KGHSH, CDR2 LQKENI. The V gene end was trimmed by 0 bases and the J gene end by 6 bases; junction bases not matched to a gene: 11. The CDR3 protein is CASSPPIGGVSGEQYF. The CDR3 DNA sequence: TGTGCCAGCTCACCACCGATAGGGGGCGTCTCGGGCGAGCAGTACTTC.

V and J are TRBV24-1 and TRBJ2-3; 12 bases are a match to TRBD2. J lost 6 bases, V lost 6 bases, and 0 bases had no gene match. The CDR3 has 13 amino acids. Germline V CDR1 and CDR2: KGHDR, SFDVKD. The CDR3 loop is CATSLAGGDTQYF. For the CDR3, the DNA is TGTGCCACCAGTCTAGCGGGGGGGGATACGCAGTATTTT.

This chain links TRBV2 with TRBJ1-2, with a weak D call TRBD1 (6 bases). The CDR3 is 13 residues long. Looked up from germline, CDR1 is SNHLY and CDR2 is FYNNEI. V was shortened by 6 bases and J by 2 bases, with 10 bases between the two germline ends. CDR3 residues: CASSGTGNYGYTF. CDR3 DNA: TGTGCCAGCAGCGGAACAGGGAACTATGGCTACACCTTC. Looking up the rest from reference TRBV2 and TRBJ1-2 gives the full variable domain: EPEVTQTPSHQVTQMGQEVILRCVPISNHLYFYWYRQILGQKVEFLVSFYNNEISEKSEIFDDQFSVERPDGSNFTLKIRSTKLEDSAMYFCASSGTGNYGYTFGSGTRLTVV.

The V gene is TRBV10-3, the J gene TRBJ1-3; D is uncertain. V dropped 2 bases and J dropped 9 bases, with 11 bases sitting between them. This CDR3 has 13 amino acids. The germline CDR1 and CDR2 sequences are ENHRY and SYGVKD. The chain's CDR3 is CAISEDSMGTIYF. The CDR3 bases are TGTGCCATCAGTGAGGACTCCATGGGCACCATATATTTT.

The chain links TRBV6-6 to TRBJ1-5; 7 bases match TRBD1. The CDR3 loop spans 15 amino acids. Trimming cost V 3 bases and J 9 bases; bases outside gene matches: 11. Germline loops: CDR1 MNHNY, CDR2 SVGAGI (reference sequence). CDR3 region: CASSYVSGGKWPQHF. The DNA of the CDR3 is TGTGCCAGCAGTTATGTTTCAGGGGGGAAATGGCCCCAGCATTTT.

Comment on this clone: Within the sample, other DNA sequences also encode this same CDR3. The chain uses TRBV12-3 or TRBV12-4 and TRBJ1-2; 9 nucleotides match TRBD1. Trimming took 4 bases from V and 5 from J; bases not matched to a gene: 2. CDR3 length: 13 amino acids. The CDR3 protein is CASSSGQGYGYTF. The CDR3 coding sequence is TGTGCCAGCAGTTCAGGACAGGGGTATGGCTACACCTTC.

This clone was recorded only once. V and J are TRBV6-5 and TRBJ1-2; 7 positions agree with TRBD1. The CDR3 loop spans 14 amino acids. V gave up 4 bases and J gave up 1 base; unmatched junction bases: 3. Germline CDR1 and CDR2: MNHEY and SVGAGI. The CDR3 DNA sequence: TGTGCCAGCAGTTCGGGACAGTTTAACTATGGCTACACCTTC. It yields the protein CASSSGQFNYGYTF.

The V call is TRBV15, the J call TRBJ2-7; 9 positions match TRBD1. This CDR3 has 15 residues. With 5 bases clipped from V and 4 bases from J, the junction kept 9 bases outside the gene matches. CDR1 and CDR2 (germline): LNHNV, YYDKDF (reference sequence). This CDR3 is CATSEGQGNWYEQYF. CDR3 nucleotides: TGTGCCACCAGCGAAGGACAGGGGAATTGGTACGAGCAGTACTTC.

This chain links TRBV7-5 with TRBJ2-1; TRBD2, the table's D call, was not compared with the DNA. TRBV7-5 is a pseudogene segment. The CDR3 sequence is 15 residues long. The CDR3 is CARSLGAGPYNEQFF. As DNA, the CDR3 is TGTGCCAGAAGCTTAGGGGCGGGGCCGTACAATGAGCAGTTCTTC.

The chain joins TRBV9 to TRBJ1-2; 8 bases map to TRBD1. This CDR3 is 16 amino acids long. Germline CDR1 and CDR2: SGDLS and YYNGEE. The V gene end was trimmed by 5 bases and the J gene end by 4 bases; junction bases not matched to a gene: 13. Written as DNA, the CDR3 is TGTGCCAGCAGTGGGGCCCCGGGACAGGAAATCTATGGCTACACCTTC. Translation gives CASSGAPGQEIYGYTF.

This clone was observed a handful of times. The chain combines TRBV3-1 (or the pseudogene TRBV3-2) with TRBJ2-7; TRBD1 matches at 8 bases. CDR1 is LGHDT, CDR2 YNNKEL, per germline (reference sequence). J lost 4 bases, V lost 2 bases, and 7 bases had no gene match. This CDR3 has 15 amino acids. DNA of the CDR3: TGTGCCAGCAGCCAATATCGACAGGGGTCATACGAGCAGTACTTC. Its translation is CASSQYRQGSYEQYF.

J is TRBJ2-3 and V is TRBV19; TRBD2 matches 12 bases. Germline assignment: CDR1 LNHDA and CDR2 SQIVND (reference sequence). This CDR3 has 21 amino acids. The junction had 21 bases not matched to a gene; V was cut back by 7 bases and J by 1 base. CDR3 DNA sequence: TGTGCCAGTACTGGATGGCAAATGTCTAGCGGGGGGGCCTCCCGCACAGATACGCAGTATTTT. Protein product: CASTGWQMSSGGASRTDTQYF.

This chain links TRBV15 with TRBJ2-7, with D possibly being TRBD1 (6 bases). The CDR3 runs 15 residues. CDR1 is LNHNV and CDR2 is YYDKDF in the germline V gene (reference sequence). V was cut by 3 bases and J by 4 bases, with 16 bases left in between. The chain's CDR3 is CATSRSTGIRYEQYF. The DNA of the CDR3 is TGTGCCACCAGCAGGTCTACAGGGATTCGGTACGAGCAGTACTTC.

This chain links TRBV9 with TRBJ1-1, with TRBD1 matching over 8 bases. The germline CDR1 and CDR2 sequences are SGDLS and YYNGEE. The CDR3 is made up of 15 amino acids. V was pared by 2 bases and J by 5 bases, with 8 bases of the junction left unmatched. The chain's CDR3 is CASSVQTGGGTEAFF. For the CDR3, the DNA is TGTGCCAGCAGCGTCCAAACAGGGGGAGGGACTGAAGCTTTCTTT.

The chain is built from TRBV7-2 and TRBJ2-7; 10 bases line up with TRBD1. Germline CDR1 SGHTA, CDR2 FQGNSA. The V gene end was trimmed by 5 bases and the J gene end by 2 bases; junction bases not matched to a gene: 9. The CDR3 sequence is 16 residues long. The chain's CDR3 is CASSLDLGTGAYEQYF. CDR3 coding DNA: TGTGCCAGCAGCCTGGACCTCGGGACAGGGGCCTACGAGCAGTACTTC.

This clone was counted ten times or more. J is TRBJ1-6 and V is TRBV19; 10 bases are a match to TRBD1. Germline V gene data show CDR1 as LNHDA and CDR2 as SQIVND (reference sequence). The ends lost 5 bases at V and 14 bases at J; junction bases unmatched: 9. The CDR3 covers 14 residues. CDR3 nucleotides: TGTGCCAGTAGTCTCGGGACAGGGGTCTCCACCCTCCACTTT. It yields the protein CASSLGTGVSTLHF.

The rearrangement joins TRBV6-5 to TRBJ2-5; TRBD2 is a possible D gene (6 bases). Germline CDR1 MNHEY, CDR2 SVGAGI. The CDR3 is 14 amino acids. V was trimmed by 6 bases and J by 5 bases, leaving 16 bases between them. The CDR3 reads CASRAGLTGETQYF. DNA of the CDR3: TGTGCCAGCAGAGCGGGCCTCACGGGGGAGACCCAGTACTTC.

This sequence joins TRBV18 and TRBJ2-2; the match to TRBD1 covers 7 bases. Germline CDR1 and CDR2: KGHSH and LQKENI. V was clipped by 6 bases and J by 0 bases; unmatched bases: 7. This CDR3 region has 16 residues. CDR3 DNA sequence: TGTGCCAGCTCCCCCGACAGGGAAGCGAACACCGGGGAGCTGTTTTTT. Residues: CASSPDREANTGELFF.

The rearrangement links TRBV25-1 to TRBJ2-5, with 7 bases matching TRBD2. Germline CDR1 reads MGHDK; CDR2 reads SYGVNS. This CDR3 is 14 amino acids long. Trimming cost V 8 bases and J 5 bases; bases outside gene matches: 11. CDR3 bases: TGTGCCAGCGGGGTTGGGGGGGACGTGGAGACCCAGTACTTC. Translating gives CASGVGGDVETQYF. The full variable domain, completed using reference TRBV25-1 and TRBJ2-5, is EADIYQTPRYLVIGTGKKITLECSQTMGHDKMYWYQQDPGMELHLIHYSYGVNSTEKGDLSSESTVSRIRTEHFPLTLESARPSHTSQYLCASGVGGDVETQYFGPGTRLLVL.

The chain links TRBV7-9 to TRBJ2-7; 10 bases are shared with TRBD1. CDR3 length: 12 residues. Germline trimming cut 9 bases from V and 3 bases from J; bases unmatched to any gene: 2. CDR1 and CDR2 (germline): SEHNR, FQNEAQ (reference sequence). The CDR3 region has the DNA TGTGCCAGGGGGACAGGGGTCTACGAGCAGTACTTC. Translation: CARGTGVYEQYF.

This chain connects TRBV9 to TRBJ1-4, with TRBD1 identical over 7 bases. The junction had 7 bases not matched to a gene; V was cut back by 1 base and J by 4 bases. The CDR3 covers 16 residues. Germline assignment: CDR1 SGDLS and CDR2 YYNGEE. For the CDR3, the DNA is TGTGCCAGCAGCGTAACGCTGGCAGGGGGTAATGAAAAACTGTTTTTT. Translation: CASSVTLAGGNEKLFF.

V and J are TRBV6-2 or TRBV6-3 and TRBJ2-5; 7 nucleotides match TRBD1. With V trimmed by 5 bases and J by 3 bases, 12 bases remained unmatched. Germline V lookup: CDR1 MNHEY, CDR2 SVGEGT. The CDR3 has 16 amino acids. In DNA form, the CDR3 reads TGTGCCAGCAGTCCAGGGGGTATAAGGGGGAAAGAGACCCAGTACTTC. Translation gives CASSPGGIRGKETQYF.

V and J are TRBV29-1 and TRBJ1-1, with a tentative D call TRBD1 (5 bases). CDR1 and CDR2 (germline): SQVTM, ANQGSEA. V was pared by 6 bases and J by 5 bases, with 13 bases between. This CDR3 has 12 residues. The CDR3 bases are TGCAGCGTGCTCCCGTCAGGGACTGAAGCTTTCTTT. It yields the protein CSVLPSGTEAFF. Complete variable domain (other parts from reference TRBV29-1 and TRBJ1-1): SAVISQKPSRDICQRGTSLTIQCQVDSQVTMMFWYRQQPGQSLTLIATANQGSEATYESGFVIDKFPISRPNLTFSTLTVSNMSPEDSSIYLCSVLPSGTEAFFGQGTRLTVV.

The V and J genes are TRBV6-5 and TRBJ2-5; 8 bases agree with TRBD1. CDR1 and CDR2 from the germline V gene are MNHEY and SVGAGI. Germline trimming cut 4 bases from V and 2 bases from J; bases unmatched to any gene: 6. The CDR3 is 15 residues long. The CDR3 DNA sequence: TGTGCCAGCAGTTCCGGACAGGGTTATCAAGAGACCCAGTACTTC. Its protein is CASSSGQGYQETQYF.

The CDR3 here is CASSTTTGPPYGYTF. Here the CDR3 DNA reads TGTGCCAGCAGTACGACGACAGGGCCTCCCTATGGCTACACCTTC. This chain connects TRBV27 to TRBJ1-2; 7 nucleotides line up with TRBD1. Germline-derived CDR1 and CDR2 are MNHEY and SMNVEV (reference sequence). The V gene end was trimmed by 5 bases and the J gene end by 4 bases; junction bases not matched to a gene: 10. This CDR3 has 15 amino acids.

The V and J genes are TRBV19 and TRBJ2-1; TRBD1 might be the D (6 bases). Trimming cost V 4 bases and J 9 bases, with 13 bases left between them. This CDR3 contains 13 residues. Germline V gene sequence: CDR1 LNHDA, CDR2 SQIVND (reference sequence). As DNA, the CDR3 is TGTGCCAGTAGTACCAGGGGCATTAGTGAGCAGTTCTTC. This encodes CASSTRGISEQFF.

The chain joins TRBV5-1 to TRBJ1-1, with D possibly matching TRBD1 (5 bases). The V and J ends lost 6 bases and 6 bases respectively, with 12 bases between them. The CDR3 sequence is 12 residues long. The germline CDR1 and CDR2 sequences are SGHRS and YFSETQ. CDR3 DNA sequence: TGCGCCAGCACCCCCGGGGGTTCTGAAGCTTTCTTT. It translates to CASTPGGSEAFF.